The clone carrying this T cell receptor (beta chain) was seen a single time. The antigen is unknown. The sample is drawn from a study of shared clonotypes between healthy human individuals. Study-wide results and limits: The small donor group covered limited genetic and exposure diversity.

Profiling relied on immunoSEQ multiplex PCR, and the TCRdb table lists in-frame clones only, not all of them. This table holds almost 750,000 clones, 55% to 80% found once. This CDR3 region has 14 residues. Germline assignment: CDR1 SEHNR and CDR2 FQNEAQ (reference sequence). V was shortened by 0 bases and J by 4 bases, with 8 bases between the two germline ends. This TCR came from a woman in her thirties in good health. V is TRBV7-9 and J is TRBJ2-3; D not certain. What was sequenced was memory CD4+ T cells sorted from blood. Subset noted: CD45RA-negative fraction. In DNA form, the CDR3 reads TGTGCCAGCAGCTTAGCGCCCGCGCCAGATACGCAGTATTTT. Its translation: CASSLAPAPDTQYF.